These 8 T cell receptor beta chains were all obtained from the same sample, sequenced in a study of shared T cell receptors in the human thymus. TCRdb's table, derived via immunoSEQ multiplex PCR, lists solely in-frame clones and lacks some. The profile shows under 850,000 clones, roughly 88% of them singletons. The data also belong to a second study, concerning human thymus T cells.

Specimen: thymocytes. Receptors were obtained from a boy younger than two with a congenital heart defect.

J is TRBJ2-1 and V is TRBV5-6; 8 bases fit TRBD2. Germline assignment: CDR1 SGHDT and CDR2 YYEEEE. The CDR3 covers 15 residues. The trim removed 0 bases at V and 3 bases at J, leaving 2 bases unmatched. CDR3 sequence (DNA): TGTGCCAGCAGCTTGGGCGGGGGGCTCTACAATGAGCAGTTCTTC. Protein: CASSLGGGLYNEQFF.

The chain carries TRBV6-1 and TRBJ1-2, with D possibly TRBD1 on 6 matching bases. The CDR3 has 11 amino acids. CDR1 is MNHNS and CDR2 is SASEGT in the germline V gene. The germline V and J ends were trimmed by 10 bases and 5 bases, with 11 bases remaining between them. The CDR3 DNA is TGTGCCACCTTAACAGGGTATGGCTACACCTTC. Translating it yields CATLTGYGYTF.

This chain uses TRBV7-6 with TRBJ1-1; D uncertain. CDR3 size: 13 residues. The germline V and J ends were trimmed by 6 bases and 6 bases, with 14 bases remaining between them. The germline V gene encodes CDR1 SGHVS and CDR2 FNYEAQ. In DNA form, the CDR3 reads TGTGCCAGCAGTCCCCCTGGGAGGCCTGAAGCTTTCTTT. It yields the protein CASSPPGRPEAFF.

J is TRBJ2-5 and V is TRBV21-1; TRBD1 was called by the table and not checked on the DNA. TRBV21-1 is deemed a pseudogene. This CDR3 has 12 residues. The CDR3 nucleotides read TGTGCCAGCAGCAAAGGACAGTGGACCCAGTACTTC. Amino acids: CASSKGQWTQYF.

There are a few counts of this clone. At one end the junction does not follow the germline gene, possibly because of a read error. Other DNA variants within this sample encode the same CDR3. The chain couples TRBV6-1 to TRBJ2-7, with 7 bases that match TRBD1. CDR3 length: 15 amino acids. Germline CDR1 reads MNHNS; CDR2 reads SASEGT. The CDR3 sequence: CASSESGTAPYEQYF. The CDR3, as DNA: TGCGCCAGCAGTGAAAGTGGGACAGCCCCCTACGAGCAGTACTTC.

This chain joins TRBV27 and TRBJ2-1; 15 bases map to TRBD2. Germline V CDR1 and CDR2: MNHEY, SMNVEV (reference sequence). The CDR3 runs to 16 residues. V trimming: 4 bases; J trimming: 4 bases; junction bases outside the gene matches: 2. The CDR3 sequence: CASSSGTSGRYNEQFF. CDR3 sequence (DNA): TGTGCCAGCAGTTCGGGGACTAGCGGGAGGTACAATGAGCAGTTCTTC.

V is TRBV25-1 and J is TRBJ2-1, with 8 bases that match TRBD2. CDR3 size: 14 residues. The V segment lost 8 bases and the J segment 6 bases; nucleotides outside the gene matches: 9. The germline V gene has CDR1 MGHDK and CDR2 SYGVNS. CDR3 DNA sequence: TGTGCCAGCGTTTCCGGGAGGGCCGGCAATGAGCAGTTCTTC. This codes for CASVSGRAGNEQFF. Together with reference TRBV25-1 and TRBJ2-1, the CDR3 gives the full variable domain: EADIYQTPRYLVIGTGKKITLECSQTMGHDKMYWYQQDPGMELHLIHYSYGVNSTEKGDLSSESTVSRIRTEHFPLTLESARPSHTSQYLCASVSGRAGNEQFFGPGTRLTVL.

V gene TRBV6-5 combines with J gene TRBJ1-1, with D tentatively TRBD1 (5 bases). The CDR3 extends over 13 amino acids. Germline-derived CDR1 and CDR2 are MNHEY and SVGAGI. The ends were cut back, 0 bases at V and 6 bases at J, with 8 bases in the middle. The CDR3 DNA reads as TGTGCCAGCAGTTACTCGAAGGGGCCTGAAGCTTTCTTT. Translation gives CASSYSKGPEAFF.